A selection of T cell receptor beta chains follows, all from one sample in a study of tumor and adjacent non-tumor tissue in lung cancer. TCRdb reanalysed the multiplex PCR reads using MiXCR and keeps one entry per CDR3 protein. Of approximately 100,000 distinct CDR3 sequences listed, 65% are singletons. Material for sequencing was distant non-tumor lung tissue. These receptors all stem from a man aged 30 to 39 with non-small cell lung cancer. CDR3s include the opening cysteine and the closing phenylalanine or tryptophan. Each record gives: clone size, V gene, D gene, J gene, CDR3 protein, CDR3 DNA. The D gene is left open where the match is weak. Part of the rows lack a size; the others show once, few, many or a class for expanded clones.

>once|TRBV5-6|TRBD1|TRBJ2-1
CASRLGTGNEQFF
TGTGCCAGCAGACTCGGGACAGGCAATGAGCAGTTCTTC
>.|TRBV4-1|TRBD1|TRBJ2-3
CASSGRETTGTDMQYF
TGCGCAAGCAGCGGAAGGGAAACCACTGGGACAGATATGCAGTATTTT
>.|TRBV29-1|TRBD1|TRBJ2-7
CSVESHRDSFYEQYF
TGCAGCGTTGAATCCCACCGGGACAGCTTCTACGAGCAGTACTTC
>.|TRBV20-1|TRBD1|TRBJ2-7
CSAPNPGQPYGQYF
TGCAGTGCTCCAAATCCGGGACAGCCCTACGGGCAGTACTTC
>.|TRBV6-5|.|TRBJ1-2
CASSYSSRIGYTF
TGTGCCAGCAGTTACTCCAGTAGGATAGGCTACACCTTC
>.|TRBV29-1|.|TRBJ1-2
CSTARDCTNYGYSF
TGCAGCACGGCCCGGGACTGCACTAACTATGGCTACAGCTTC
>.|TRBV20-1|.|TRBJ2-7
CSASLRGSMDEQYF
TGCAGTGCTAGCCTCAGGGGATCTATGGACGAGCAGTACTTC
>.|TRBV12-3/TRBV12-4|.|TRBJ2-3
CARRAQASDTQYF
TGTGCCAGAAGAGCGCAGGCGTCAGATACGCAATATTTT
>.|TRBV21-1|.|TRBJ1-1
CASSKTGEPMNTEAFF
TGTGCCAGCAGCAAAACGGGGGAACCTATGAACACTGAGGCTTTCTTT
>.|TRBV11-2|TRBD1|TRBJ1-2
CTSSLAGTGARGGYTF
TGTACCAGCAGCTTGGCCGGGACAGGGGCCCGAGGTGGCTACACCTTC
>.|TRBV11-1|.|TRBJ2-4
CASTHSGGATKNIKYF
TGTGCCAGCACCCACTCAGGCGGGGCGACCAAAAACATCAAGTACTTC
>once|TRBV6-5|.|TRBJ2-7
CASGYGSSLSSYEQYF
TGTGCCAGCGGGTACGGCAGTAGCTTGAGCTCCTACGAGCAGTACTTC
>.|TRBV20-1|TRBD2|TRBJ2-1
CSPLTGTSVLHGQFF
TGCAGTCCCTTGACCGGGACTAGCGTTCTCCATGGGCAGTTCTTC
>.|TRBV20-1|TRBD2|TRBJ2-7
CSARSPSGGPYEQYF
TGCAGTGCTAGATCGCCTAGCGGGGGACCCTACGAACAGTACTTC
>once|TRBV29-1|TRBD2|TRBJ2-2
CSVETGGRKTGELFF
TGCAGCGTTGAAACTGGCGGGAGAAAAACTGGGGAACTGTTTTTT
>.|TRBV20-1|.|TRBJ2-5
CSAIRTGKETQYF
TGCAGTGCTATTCGTACAGGGAAAGAGACCCAGTACTTC
>few|TRBV11-2|.|TRBJ1-1
CASSFRGGGIEAFF
TGTGCCAGCAGCTTTCGGGGGGGCGGCATTGAAGCTTTCTTT
>.|TRBV12-3/TRBV12-4|.|TRBJ2-5
CASSIHLGHKRQETQYF
TGTGCCAGCAGCATCCACTTGGGACATAAACGGCAAGAGACCCAGTACTTC
>.|TRBV4-1|TRBD2|TRBJ2-5
CARGQEELAGGRGTQYF
TGCGCCAGGGGCCAAGAAGAACTAGCGGGGGGCCGTGGGACCCAGTACTTC
>.|TRBV12-3/TRBV12-4|.|TRBJ2-2
CASSLWGGAWNTGGLFF
TGTGCCAGCAGCCTATGGGGAGGCGCATGGAACACCGGGGGGCTGTTTTTT
>few|TRBV11-1|.|TRBJ2-1
CASSLGNEQFF
TGTGCCAGCAGCCTGGGGAATGAGCAGTTCTTC
>.|TRBV6-2/TRBV6-3|.|TRBJ2-7
CANRRNEQYF
TGTGCCAATCGGCGAAACGAGCAGTACTTC
>once|TRBV20-1|.|TRBJ2-3
CSARIGADTRYF
TGCAGTGCTAGAATCGGTGCAGATACACGGTATTTT
>many|TRBV11-2|TRBD1|TRBJ1-2
CTSSLLTGGAGGYTF
TGTACCAGCAGCTTATTAACAGGGGGCGCGGGGGGCTACACCTTC
>.|TRBV11-3|.|TRBJ2-7
CASSLGQEAYEQYF
TGTGCCAGCAGCTTAGGTCAAGAAGCCTACGAGCAGTACTTC
>.|TRBV5-8|.|TRBJ1-4
CASSLKGGEKLFF
TGTGCCAGCAGCTTGAAAGGGGGTGAAAAACTGTTTTTT
>.|TRBV4-2|TRBD2|TRBJ2-7
CAGRYPGGASSYEQYF
TGTGCCGGCAGATACCCGGGGGGGGCCAGCTCCTACGAGCAGTACTTC
>.|TRBV6-2/TRBV6-3|TRBD1|TRBJ1-5
CAGSPRGLTIQPQHF
TGTGCCGGCAGTCCCAGGGGGCTCACTATTCAGCCCCAACATTTT